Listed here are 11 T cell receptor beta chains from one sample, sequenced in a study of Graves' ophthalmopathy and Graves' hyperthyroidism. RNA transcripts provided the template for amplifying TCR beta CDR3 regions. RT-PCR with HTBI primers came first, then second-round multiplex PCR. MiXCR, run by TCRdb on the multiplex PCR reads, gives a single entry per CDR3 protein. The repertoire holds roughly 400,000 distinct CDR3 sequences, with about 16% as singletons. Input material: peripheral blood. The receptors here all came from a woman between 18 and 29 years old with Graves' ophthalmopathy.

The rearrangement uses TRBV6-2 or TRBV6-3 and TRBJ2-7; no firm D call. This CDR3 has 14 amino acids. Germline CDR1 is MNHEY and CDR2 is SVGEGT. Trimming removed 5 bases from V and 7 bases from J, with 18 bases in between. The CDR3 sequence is CASSPWTESREQYF. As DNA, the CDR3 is TGTGCCAGCAGTCCATGGACCGAGTCGAGGGAGCAGTACTTC.

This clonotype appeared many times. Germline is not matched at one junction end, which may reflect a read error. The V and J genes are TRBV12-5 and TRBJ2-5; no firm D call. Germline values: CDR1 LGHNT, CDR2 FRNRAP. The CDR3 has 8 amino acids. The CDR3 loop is CASGFSPF. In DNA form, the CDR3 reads TGTGCTAGTGGTTTTTCCCCCTTC.

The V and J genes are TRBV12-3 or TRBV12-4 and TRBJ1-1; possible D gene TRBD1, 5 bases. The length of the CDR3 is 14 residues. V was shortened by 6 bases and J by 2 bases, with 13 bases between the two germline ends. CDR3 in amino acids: CASSRVGGNTEAFF. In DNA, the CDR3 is TGTGCCAGCAGCCGCGTCGGGGGAAACACTGAAGCTTTCTTT.

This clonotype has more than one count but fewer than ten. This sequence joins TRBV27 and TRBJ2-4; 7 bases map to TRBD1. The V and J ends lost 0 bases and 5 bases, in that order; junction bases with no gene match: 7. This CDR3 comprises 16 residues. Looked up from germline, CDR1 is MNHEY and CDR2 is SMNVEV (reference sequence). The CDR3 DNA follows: TGTGCCAGCAGTTTATCGACAGGGCCCCCCGAAAACATTCAGTACTTC. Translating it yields CASSLSTGPPENIQYF.

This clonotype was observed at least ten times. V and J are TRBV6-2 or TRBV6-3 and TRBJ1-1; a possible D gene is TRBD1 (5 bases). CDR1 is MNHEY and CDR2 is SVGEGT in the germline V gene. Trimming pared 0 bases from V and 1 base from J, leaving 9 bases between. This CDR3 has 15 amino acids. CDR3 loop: CASSYSGRGNTEAFF. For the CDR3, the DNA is TGTGCCAGCAGTTACTCGGGACGTGGGAACACTGAAGCTTTCTTT.

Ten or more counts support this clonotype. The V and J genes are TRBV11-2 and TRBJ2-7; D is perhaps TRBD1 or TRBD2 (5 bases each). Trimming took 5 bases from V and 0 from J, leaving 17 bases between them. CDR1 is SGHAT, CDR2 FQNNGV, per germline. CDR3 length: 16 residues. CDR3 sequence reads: CASSTQGTSISYEQYF. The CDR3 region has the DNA TGTGCCAGCAGCACCCAAGGGACCTCGATCTCCTACGAGCAGTACTTC.

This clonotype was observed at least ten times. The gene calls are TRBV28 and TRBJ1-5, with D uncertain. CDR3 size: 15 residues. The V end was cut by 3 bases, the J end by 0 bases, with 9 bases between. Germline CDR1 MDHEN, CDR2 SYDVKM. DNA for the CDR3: TGTGCCAGCAGTTTGCGGCCAGTTAGCAATCAGCCCCAGCATTTT. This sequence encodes CASSLRPVSNQPQHF.

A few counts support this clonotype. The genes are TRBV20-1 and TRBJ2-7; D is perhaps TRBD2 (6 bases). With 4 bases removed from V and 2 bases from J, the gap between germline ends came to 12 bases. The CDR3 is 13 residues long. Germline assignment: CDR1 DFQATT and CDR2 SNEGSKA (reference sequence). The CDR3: CSAMERGAYEQYF. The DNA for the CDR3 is TGCAGTGCTATGGAACGCGGGGCCTACGAGCAGTACTTC.

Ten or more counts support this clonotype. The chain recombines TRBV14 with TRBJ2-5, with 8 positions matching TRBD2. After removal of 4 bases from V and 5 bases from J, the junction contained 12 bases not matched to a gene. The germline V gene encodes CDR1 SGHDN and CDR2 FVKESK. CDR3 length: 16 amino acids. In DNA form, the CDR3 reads TGTGCCAGCAGCCTCTGGAGCGGGAGTGGTAAGGAGACCCAGTACTTC. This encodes CASSLWSGSGKETQYF.

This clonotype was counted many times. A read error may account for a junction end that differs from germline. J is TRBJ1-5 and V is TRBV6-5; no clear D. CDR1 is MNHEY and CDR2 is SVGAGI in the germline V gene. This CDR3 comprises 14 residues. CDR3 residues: CASGYSQRNQPQHF. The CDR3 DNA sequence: TGTGCCAGCGGTTACTCGCAACGTAATCAGCCCCAGCATTTT.

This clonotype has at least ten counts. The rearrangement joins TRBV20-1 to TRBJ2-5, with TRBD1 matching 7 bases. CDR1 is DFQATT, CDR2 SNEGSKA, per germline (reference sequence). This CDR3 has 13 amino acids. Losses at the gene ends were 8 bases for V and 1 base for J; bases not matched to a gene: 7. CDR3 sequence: CSTLTGPQETQYF. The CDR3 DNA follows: TGCAGTACCCTGACAGGGCCCCAAGAGACCCAGTACTTC.